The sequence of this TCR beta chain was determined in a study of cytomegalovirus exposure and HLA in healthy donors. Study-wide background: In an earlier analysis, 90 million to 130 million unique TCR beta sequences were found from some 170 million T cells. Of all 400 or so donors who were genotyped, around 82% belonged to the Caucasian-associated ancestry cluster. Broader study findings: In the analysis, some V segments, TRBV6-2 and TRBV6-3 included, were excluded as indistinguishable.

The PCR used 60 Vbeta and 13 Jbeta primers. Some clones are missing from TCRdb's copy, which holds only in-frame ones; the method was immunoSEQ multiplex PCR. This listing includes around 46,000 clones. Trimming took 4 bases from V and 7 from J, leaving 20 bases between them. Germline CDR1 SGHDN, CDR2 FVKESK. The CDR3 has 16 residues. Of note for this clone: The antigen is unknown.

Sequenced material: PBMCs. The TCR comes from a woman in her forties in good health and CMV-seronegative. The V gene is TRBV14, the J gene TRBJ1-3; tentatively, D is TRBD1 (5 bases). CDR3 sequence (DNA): TGTGCCAGCAGCCGGTTGGGGCTCGAGAAAGTGAACACCATATATTTT. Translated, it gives CASSRLGLEKVNTIYF.